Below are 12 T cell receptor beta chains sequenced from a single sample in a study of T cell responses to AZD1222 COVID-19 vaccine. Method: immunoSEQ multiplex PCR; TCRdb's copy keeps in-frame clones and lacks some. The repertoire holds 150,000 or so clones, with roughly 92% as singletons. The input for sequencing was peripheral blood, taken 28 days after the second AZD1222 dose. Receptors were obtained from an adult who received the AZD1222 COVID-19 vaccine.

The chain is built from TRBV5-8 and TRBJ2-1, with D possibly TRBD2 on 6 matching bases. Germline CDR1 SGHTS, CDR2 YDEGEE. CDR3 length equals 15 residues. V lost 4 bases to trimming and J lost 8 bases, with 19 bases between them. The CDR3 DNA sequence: TGTGCCAGCAGCCGACTAGTGGGAGAGAAGTATGAGCAGTTCTTC. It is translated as CASSRLVGEKYEQFF. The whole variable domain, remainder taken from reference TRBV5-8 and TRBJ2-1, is EAGVTQSPTHLIKTRGQQATLRCSPISGHTSVYWYQQALGLGLQFLLWYDEGEERNRGNFPPRFSGRQFPNYSSELNVNALELEDSALYLCASSRLVGEKYEQFFGPGTRLTVL.

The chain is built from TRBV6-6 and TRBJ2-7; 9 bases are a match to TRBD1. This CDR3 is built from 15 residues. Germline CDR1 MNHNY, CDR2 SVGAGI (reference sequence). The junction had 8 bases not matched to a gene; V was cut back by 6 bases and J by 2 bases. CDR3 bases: TGTGCCAGCAGAGCCCAACAGGGGGCCACCTACGAGCAGTACTTC. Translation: CASRAQQGATYEQYF.

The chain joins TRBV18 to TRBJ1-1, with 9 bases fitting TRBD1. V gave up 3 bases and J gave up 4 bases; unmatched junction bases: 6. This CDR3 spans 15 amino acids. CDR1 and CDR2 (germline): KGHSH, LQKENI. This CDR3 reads CASSPETGGTTEAFF. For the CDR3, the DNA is TGTGCCAGCTCACCCGAGACAGGGGGGACCACTGAAGCTTTCTTT.

The CDR3 coding sequence is TGTGCCAGCAGTGGGTCCGGACTGAGTAATGAAAAACTGTTTTTT. Translating it yields CASSGSGLSNEKLFF. This chain joins TRBV2 and TRBJ1-4; unclear D gene. V was pared by 4 bases and J by 4 bases, with 13 bases between. Germline assignment: CDR1 SNHLY and CDR2 FYNNEI. CDR3 size: 15 residues. The full variable domain, in which reference TRBV2 and TRBJ1-4 provide the parts outside the CDR3, is EPEVTQTPSHQVTQMGQEVILRCVPISNHLYFYWYRQILGQKVEFLVSFYNNEISEKSEIFDDQFSVERPDGSNFTLKIRSTKLEDSAMYFCASSGSGLSNEKLFFGSGTQLSVL.

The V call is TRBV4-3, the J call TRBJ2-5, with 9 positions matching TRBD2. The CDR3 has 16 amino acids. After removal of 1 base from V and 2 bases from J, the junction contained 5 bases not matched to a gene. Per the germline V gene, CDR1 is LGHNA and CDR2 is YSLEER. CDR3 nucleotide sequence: TGCGCCAGCAGCCAAGTAACTAGCGGGCTACAAGAGACCCAGTACTTC. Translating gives CASSQVTSGLQETQYF.

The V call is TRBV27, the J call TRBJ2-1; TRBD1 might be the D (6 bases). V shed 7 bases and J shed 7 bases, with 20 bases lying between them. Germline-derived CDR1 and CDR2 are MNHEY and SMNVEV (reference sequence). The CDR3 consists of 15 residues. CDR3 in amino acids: CASIPAAGEGNEQFF. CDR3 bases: TGTGCCAGCATCCCTGCGGCAGGGGAAGGGAATGAGCAGTTCTTC.

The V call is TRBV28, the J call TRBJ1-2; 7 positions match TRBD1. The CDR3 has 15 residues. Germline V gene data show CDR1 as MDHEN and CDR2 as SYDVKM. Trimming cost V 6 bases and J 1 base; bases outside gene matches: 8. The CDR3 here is CASSGGTDLNYGYTF. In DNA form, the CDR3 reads TGTGCCAGCAGCGGTGGGACAGACCTTAACTATGGCTACACCTTC.

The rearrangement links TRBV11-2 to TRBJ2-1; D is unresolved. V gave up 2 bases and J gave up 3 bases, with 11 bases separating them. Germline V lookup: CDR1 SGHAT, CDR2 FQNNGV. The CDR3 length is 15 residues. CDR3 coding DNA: TGTGCCAGCAGCTTAATAAGTCTAGGCTACAATGAGCAGTTCTTC. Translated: CASSLISLGYNEQFF.

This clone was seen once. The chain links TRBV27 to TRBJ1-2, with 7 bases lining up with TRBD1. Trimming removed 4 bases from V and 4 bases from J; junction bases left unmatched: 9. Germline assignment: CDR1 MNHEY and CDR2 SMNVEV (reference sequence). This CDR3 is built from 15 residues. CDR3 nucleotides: TGTGCCAGCAGTTCCTCCCCGACAGGGCCCTATGGCTACACCTTC. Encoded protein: CASSSSPTGPYGYTF.

The CDR3 DNA sequence: TGTGCCAGCAGTTCCGGCGCCAGGCAGCCCCAGCATTTT. Its translation is CASSSGARQPQHF. The chain is built from TRBV27 and TRBJ1-5; no reliable D call. V lost 4 bases to trimming and J lost 7 bases, with 11 bases between them. The CDR3 runs 13 residues. Germline CDR1 and CDR2: MNHEY and SMNVEV (reference sequence).

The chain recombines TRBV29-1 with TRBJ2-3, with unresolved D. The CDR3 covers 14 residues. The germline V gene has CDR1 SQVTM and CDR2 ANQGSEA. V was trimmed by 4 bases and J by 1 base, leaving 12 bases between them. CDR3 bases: TGCAGCGTTGTTTGGGTCAAGGGCACAGATACGCAGTATTTT. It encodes CSVVWVKGTDTQYF.

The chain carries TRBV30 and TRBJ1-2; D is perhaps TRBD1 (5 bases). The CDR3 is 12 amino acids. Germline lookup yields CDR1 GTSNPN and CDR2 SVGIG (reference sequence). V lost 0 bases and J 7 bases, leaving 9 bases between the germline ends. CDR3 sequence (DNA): TGTGCCTGGAGTGTTGCCAGGGTTGGCTACACCTTC. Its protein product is CAWSVARVGYTF.